One and the same sample provided the 8 T cell receptor beta chains below, sequenced in a study of long-term antiretroviral therapy in people with HIV. The assay used was immunoSEQ (version v3.0), run at survey level. Clones were sequenced by immunoSEQ multiplex PCR, and TCRdb holds only the in-frame ones, with some missing. Of 30,000 to 40,000 clones listed, around 79% are singletons. This specimen was unsorted PBMCs, taken 0.6 years after starting antiretroviral therapy. These receptors originate from a man aged 18 to 29 with HIV.

This chain uses TRBV5-6 with TRBJ2-7; D possibly corresponds to TRBD2 (5 bases). Trimming stripped 2 bases from V and 8 bases from J, with 17 bases between. The CDR3 covers 14 residues. Germline values: CDR1 SGHDT, CDR2 YYEEEE. The CDR3 DNA follows: TGTGCCAGCAGCTTATGGGGTTCGGGAATAAAGCAGTACTTC. It encodes CASSLWGSGIKQYF.

A remark on this clone: This CDR3 is also generated by other DNA sequences in the sample. V usage is TRBV29-1 and J usage is TRBJ2-7, with TRBD1 matching over 11 bases. CDR3 length: 14 amino acids. Germline V gene data show CDR1 as SQVTM and CDR2 as ANQGSEA. Trimming at V came to 1 base and at J to 4 bases, leaving 3 bases not matched to a gene. The CDR3 nucleotides read TGCAGCGTTGAAGTGGGGGACAGGGGGTACGAGCAGTACTTC. Amino acids: CSVEVGDRGYEQYF.

This sequence joins TRBV4-3 and TRBJ1-3; 7 positions agree with TRBD1. Trimming cost V 0 bases and J 0 bases; bases outside gene matches: 2. The germline V gene has CDR1 LGHNA and CDR2 YSLEER. The CDR3 loop spans 16 amino acids. The CDR3 reads CASSQDWDSSGNTIYF. CDR3 coding DNA: TGCGCCAGCAGCCAAGATTGGGACAGCTCTGGAAACACCATATATTTT.

The chain recombines TRBV29-1 with TRBJ2-1; 12 bases align to TRBD2. The CDR3 is made up of 16 amino acids. Per germline, CDR1 SQVTM and CDR2 ANQGSEA. With V trimmed by 6 bases and J by 3 bases, 9 bases remained unmatched. The CDR3 protein is CSVPGLAGAGYNEQFF. CDR3 nucleotides: TGCAGCGTGCCGGGACTAGCGGGTGCTGGCTACAATGAGCAGTTCTTC.

The chain has TRBV18 and TRBJ1-4; D is unresolved. Trimming left V 2 bases short and J 8 bases short, with 12 bases between. The CDR3 runs to 14 residues. The germline CDR1 and CDR2 sequences are KGHSH and LQKENI. CDR3 protein: CASSPTDANEKLFF. CDR3 DNA sequence: TGTGCCAGCTCACCAACAGATGCCAACGAAAAACTGTTTTTT.

This chain links TRBV10-1 with TRBJ2-7; 9 bases map to TRBD1. The germline V gene has CDR1 WNHNN and CDR2 SYGVQD (reference sequence). The V gene end was trimmed by 6 bases and the J gene end by 7 bases; junction bases not matched to a gene: 13. The CDR3 sequence is 15 residues long. The CDR3 region is CASSATRDREGEQYF. The CDR3 DNA is TGCGCCAGCAGCGCAACACGGGACAGGGAAGGGGAGCAGTACTTC.

As regards this clone: Germline is not matched at one junction end, which may reflect a read error. V and J are TRBV5-3 and TRBJ1-2; 8 bases are a match to TRBD1. TRBV5-3 falls under the ORF class, with uncertain function. CDR3 length: 14 amino acids. In nucleotides, the CDR3 is TGTGCCAGCAGCTATCGGACAGGGTGGGATGGCTACACCTTC. Translation: CASSYRTGWDGYTF.

The rearrangement links TRBV18 to TRBJ2-1, with 13 bases matching TRBD2. The CDR3 is 16 residues long. From germline, CDR1 is KGHSH and CDR2 LQKENI. After removal of 1 base from V and 5 bases from J, the junction contained 2 bases not matched to a gene. The CDR3: CASSPRTSGRDNEQFF. The CDR3 DNA reads as TGTGCCAGCTCACCACGTACTAGCGGGAGGGACAATGAGCAGTTCTTC.